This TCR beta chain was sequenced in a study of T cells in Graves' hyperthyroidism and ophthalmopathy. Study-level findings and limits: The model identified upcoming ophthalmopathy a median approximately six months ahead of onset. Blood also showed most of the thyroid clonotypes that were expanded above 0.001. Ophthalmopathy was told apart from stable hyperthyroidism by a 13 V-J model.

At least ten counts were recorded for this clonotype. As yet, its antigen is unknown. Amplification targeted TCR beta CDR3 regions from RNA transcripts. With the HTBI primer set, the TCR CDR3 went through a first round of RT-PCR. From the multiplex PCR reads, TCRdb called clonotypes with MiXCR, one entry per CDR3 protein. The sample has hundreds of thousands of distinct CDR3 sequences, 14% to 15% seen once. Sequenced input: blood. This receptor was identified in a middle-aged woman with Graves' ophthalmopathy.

As DNA, the CDR3 is TGTGCCAGCAGTTACCCCGGTCCGGAGACCCAGTACTTC. Translated, it gives CASSYPGPETQYF. The chain couples TRBV6-5 to TRBJ2-5; D call uncertain. V lost 2 bases and J 5 bases, leaving 9 bases between the germline ends. The germline V gene encodes CDR1 MNHEY and CDR2 SVGAGI. The CDR3 extends over 13 amino acids.